This TCR beta chain was obtained from a study of T-cell reconstitution after alpha-beta-depleted transplantation in children. The study's findings and limits: Hyperexpanded clones declined; after one year, newly produced T cells mostly supplied diversity. For some patients, TCRbeta diversity was high at day 60 because of recipient T cells and thymic progenitors that survived. Reports say that about two months after transplant, the alpha-beta T cells came out of several hundred graft clones that had expanded.

Ten or more counts support this clonotype. Its antigen is not identified. TCRbeta library preparation incorporated unique molecular identifiers. TCRdb re-called the PCR reads through MiXCR, storing one row per CDR3 protein. The sample lists about 260,000 distinct CDR3 sequences, around 8% occurring once. The clonotype originates from a male patient between 5 and 17 years old who had a stem cell transplant for acute lymphoblastic leukemia, so the T cells may come from the graft donor. Specimen: PBMCs, mostly from graft donor cells, collected 180 days after TCRalphabeta/CD19-depleted stem cell transplant.

CDR3 coding DNA: TGCAGTGCTAGAGACTTCTCGGACCCCGTCTTTGAGCAGTACTTC. It codes for CSARDFSDPVFEQYF. V usage is TRBV20-1 and J usage is TRBJ2-7, with D unresolved. The CDR3 sequence is 15 residues long. CDR1 is DFQATT, CDR2 SNEGSKA, per germline (reference sequence). V gave up 0 bases and J gave up 7 bases, with 19 bases separating them.